This T cell receptor beta chain was sequenced during a study of cytomegalovirus exposure and HLA in healthy donors. V shed 6 bases and J 4 bases; nucleotides not matched to a gene: 8. Germline CDR1 and CDR2: MNHNY and SVGAGI (reference sequence). The CDR3 covers 14 residues. The primer mix had 60 Vbeta and 13 Jbeta primers. Measured with immunoSEQ multiplex PCR; TCRdb has only the in-frame clones, and not every one. Seen in this sample are about 170,000 clones; the ten most common clones hold around 1.2%. The TCR sequence derives from a woman aged 60-75 years in good health and CMV-seronegative. This sequence joins TRBV6-6 and TRBJ1-2, with 7 nucleotides matching TRBD1. The sequenced sample was PBMCs. The CDR3, as DNA: TGTGCCAGCAGCGGGGACAGCTATGGCTATGGCTACACCTTC. Amino acids: CASSGDSYGYGYTF.